Listed below are T cell receptor beta chains from one sample, sequenced in a study of cytomegalovirus exposure and HLA in healthy donors. Method: immunoSEQ multiplex PCR; TCRdb's copy keeps in-frame clones and lacks some. This sample has 85,000 to 90,000 clones, with around 71% found just once. Sequences were obtained from PBMCs. These receptors came from a young man in good health and CMV-seronegative. Both conserved end residues are part of each CDR3. A D gene is named only where the DNA matches it firmly. The size of a clone is reported for some rows only, either as once, few or many, or as a class for expanded clones.

TRBV6-5,NA,NA,TRBJ1-1,TGTGCCAGCACCGCGACAGGAACAGTAGCTGAAGCTTTCTTT,CASTATGTVAEAFF
TRBV6-5,once,TRBD1,TRBJ2-3,TGTGCCAGCAGTTCGATCCGGACAGGGAGTACAGATACGCAGTATTTT,CASSSIRTGSTDTQYF
TRBV5-5,NA,NA,TRBJ2-6,TGTGCCAGCAGCTTGACGGGGACTGGGGCCAACGTCCTGACTTTC,CASSLTGTGANVLTF
TRBV27,NA,NA,TRBJ2-1,TGTGCCAGCAGTTCCCCGGGGTCCTACAATGAGCAGTTCTTC,CASSSPGSYNEQFF
TRBV5-6,few,NA,TRBJ2-1,TGTGCCAGCACCCAACAGGACTCCTACAATGAGCAGTTCTTC,CASTQQDSYNEQFF
TRBV30,NA,TRBD1,TRBJ1-2,TGTGCCTGGAGCTACACGGGACAGCCGGGTCATGGCTACACCTTC,CAWSYTGQPGHGYTF
TRBV4-1,NA,TRBD1,TRBJ1-2,TGCGCCAGCAGCCAGGGGCCCGGGACAGGGGTCTATGGCTACACCTTC,CASSQGPGTGVYGYTF
TRBV9,NA,TRBD2,TRBJ2-5,TGTGCCAGCAGCGTGGGCGGGAGGAGGTTAGAGACCCAGTACTTC,CASSVGGRRLETQYF
TRBV29-1,NA,TRBD1,TRBJ1-4,TGCAGCGTAAGGGAGACAGGGGGGCAAGAAAAACTGTTTTTT,CSVRETGGQEKLFF
TRBV10-2,NA,NA,TRBJ1-3,TGCGCCAGCAGTGAGCAGGGTCCTGGAAACACCATATATTTT,CASSEQGPGNTIYF
TRBV30,few,NA,TRBJ1-5,TGTGCCTGGAGTGTATCCCAGAGCAATCAGCCCCAGCATTTT,CAWSVSQSNQPQHF
TRBV5-1,NA,NA,TRBJ1-1,TGCGCCAGCAGTGTGGAGCCTATGAACACTGAAGCTTTCTTT,CASSVEPMNTEAFF
TRBV5-1,few,TRBD2,TRBJ2-1,TGCGCCAGCTCTGTCGGCGGGGGGGCCCGAATTGAGCAGTTCTTC,CASSVGGGARIEQFF
TRBV4-1,NA,TRBD1,TRBJ2-7,TGCGCCAGCAGCCAGACTGGACAGGGGAGGTACGAGCAGTACTTC,CASSQTGQGRYEQYF
TRBV4-3,NA,TRBD2,TRBJ2-5,TGCGCCAGCAGCCCGGTATGGTGGGGGGGACTTGAAGAGACCCAGTACTTC,CASSPVWWGGLEETQYF